The clone carrying this T cell receptor beta chain was counted a few times. What it binds is not known. This specimen comes from a study of T cell responses to AZD1222 COVID-19 vaccine. Study-wide results and caveats: Nearly half of spike-specific TCRs reportedly go after variant regions that carry no mutations.

The assay was immunoSEQ multiplex PCR, and TCRdb's table has in-frame clones only and misses some. The sample shows around 100,000 clones, about 89% of them seen only once. This CDR3 contains 12 residues. The V end was cut by 2 bases, the J end by 3 bases, with 5 bases between. Germline-derived CDR1 and CDR2 are SEHNR and FQNEAQ (reference sequence). The chain couples TRBV7-9 to TRBJ2-7; D unclear. The source material was peripheral blood, sampled on day 0 of AZD1222 vaccination. This clonotype was obtained from an adult in good health. This chain's CDR3 is CASSLSSYEQYF. CDR3 bases: TGTGCCAGCAGCTTATCCAGCTACGAGCAGTACTTC.